This entry lists 17 T cell receptor beta chains sequenced from one sample in a study of Ad26.COV2.S vaccination and SARS-CoV-2 variants. The treatment denotes: roughly 20 received Ad26.COV2.S at low or high dose, single or two shots; about 5 received placebo; per-sample allocation not given. Sample collection was performed on day 63 after the first vaccine or placebo injection. TCRdb's copy holds only in-frame clones and misses some; the assay was immunoSEQ multiplex PCR. The data hold about 400,000 clones, with approximately 90% observed a single time. Here the sequenced sample was peripheral blood, taken in a trial of Ad26.COV2.S vaccine versus placebo. These TCRs come from a person aged 18 to 65 who received the Ad26.COV2.S COVID-19 vaccine or a placebo.

This chain's CDR3 is CASSVDQDEQYF. Written as DNA, the CDR3 is TGTGCCAGCAGTGTCGACCAGGACGAGCAGTACTTC. This chain connects TRBV12-3 or TRBV12-4 to TRBJ2-7, with D unclear. Trimming removed 5 bases at V and 5 bases at J, with 10 bases between. The CDR3 extends over 12 amino acids.

This chain joins TRBV7-6 and TRBJ2-3; tentative D call: TRBD2 (8 bases). CDR3 size: 18 residues. Germline V gene sequence: CDR1 SGHVS, CDR2 FNYEAQ. Trimming took 1 base from V and 4 from J, leaving 21 bases between them. This CDR3 is CASSLESGGSGEPDTQYF. The CDR3 DNA reads as TGTGCCAGCAGCTTAGAGTCAGGGGGTAGCGGGGAGCCAGATACGCAGTATTTT. Full variable domain (remainder filled in from reference TRBV7-6 and TRBJ2-3): GAGVSQSPRYKVTKRGQDVALRCDPISGHVSLYWYRQALGQGPEFLTYFNYEAQQDKSGLPNDRFSAERPEGSISTLTIQRTEQRDSAMYRCASSLESGGSGEPDTQYFGPGTRLTVL.

The chain links TRBV11-2 to TRBJ2-5; D gene ambiguous. The CDR3 runs 14 residues. Trimming took off 1 base at V and 4 bases at J, with 10 bases between the two ends. CDR1 is SGHAT and CDR2 is FQNNGV in the germline V gene. In DNA, the CDR3 is TGTGCCAGCAGCTTAGTTCTGGGTACAGAGACCCAGTACTTC. Translation gives CASSLVLGTETQYF.

This sequence joins TRBV6-1 and TRBJ2-5; 9 bases fit TRBD2. The CDR3 covers 13 residues. CDR1 is MNHNS, CDR2 SASEGT, per germline. V lost 8 bases to trimming and J lost 3 bases; unmatched junction nucleotides: 4. CDR3 sequence reads: CASGLAGEETQYF. CDR3 coding DNA: TGTGCCAGCGGTTTAGCGGGGGAAGAGACCCAGTACTTC.

J is TRBJ2-7 and V is TRBV3-1 (or the pseudogene TRBV3-2), with D possibly matching TRBD2 (5 bases). This CDR3 has 13 amino acids. V was shortened by 4 bases and J by 7 bases, with 14 bases between the two germline ends. Germline values: CDR1 LGHDT, CDR2 YNNKEL (reference sequence). This CDR3 reads CASSRTSLGEQYF. DNA for the CDR3: TGTGCCAGCAGCCGGACTTCTTTGGGAGAGCAGTACTTC.

The J gene is TRBJ1-5, the V gene TRBV27; D gene ambiguous. CDR3 length: 14 residues. The V gene lost 3 bases and the J gene lost 7 bases, with 13 bases spanning the gap. CDR1 is MNHEY, CDR2 SMNVEV, per germline (reference sequence). The CDR3 region has the DNA TGTGCCAGCAGTTTTGGGGTCGGCAGACAGCCCCAGCATTTT. This gives the protein CASSFGVGRQPQHF.

The J gene is TRBJ2-1, the V gene TRBV7-9, with 9 positions matching TRBD2. After removal of 6 bases from V and 7 bases from J, the junction contained 4 bases not matched to a gene. CDR1 is SEHNR and CDR2 is FQNEAQ in the germline V gene (reference sequence). The CDR3 length is 13 residues. The CDR3 sequence is CASRSLAGNEQFF. In nucleotides, the CDR3 is TGTGCCAGCAGGTCTCTAGCGGGGAATGAGCAGTTCTTC.

J is TRBJ2-3 and V is TRBV9; D call uncertain. The CDR3 loop spans 13 amino acids. V lost 0 bases and J 1 base, leaving 3 bases between the germline ends. The germline CDR1 and CDR2 sequences are SGDLS and YYNGEE. The CDR3 sequence: CASSVVGTDTQYF. CDR3 DNA sequence: TGTGCCAGCAGCGTAGTGGGCACAGATACGCAGTATTTT. The full variable domain, its missing parts supplied by reference TRBV9 and TRBJ2-3, is DSGVTQTPKHLITATGQRVTLRCSPRSGDLSVYWYQQSLDQGLQFLIQYYNGEERAKGNILERFSAQQFPDLHSELNLSSLELGDSALYFCASSVVGTDTQYFGPGTRLTVL.

The CDR3 DNA is TGTGCCAGCTCACCGACGACAGCGGGGGGAACAGATACGCAGTATTTT. Translating gives CASSPTTAGGTDTQYF. The chain carries TRBV18 and TRBJ2-3; 9 bases align to TRBD2. CDR1 is KGHSH, CDR2 LQKENI, per germline. This CDR3 contains 16 residues. V shed 3 bases, J shed 3 bases, and the junction held 7 bases outside the gene matches.

The gene calls are TRBV30 and TRBJ2-3, with unresolved D. This CDR3 region has 13 residues. V lost 3 bases, J lost 0 bases, and 7 bases lay in between. Germline-derived CDR1 and CDR2 are GTSNPN and SVGIG (reference sequence). For the CDR3, the DNA is TGTGCCTGGAGACAGCCTAGCACAGATACGCAGTATTTT. Residues: CAWRQPSTDTQYF.

The chain combines TRBV3-1 (or the pseudogene TRBV3-2) with TRBJ1-2; weak D call: TRBD1 (5 bases). The ends were cut back, 1 base at V and 4 bases at J, with 16 bases in the middle. CDR1 and CDR2 from the germline V gene are LGHDT and YNNKEL (reference sequence). The CDR3 is made up of 16 amino acids. CDR3 nucleotide sequence: TGTGCCAGCAGCCAAGGATATGTGGGCGGGGGCTATGGCTACACCTTC. Protein sequence: CASSQGYVGGGYGYTF.

The rearrangement joins TRBV5-1 to TRBJ2-5; D remains unclear. Germline-derived CDR1 and CDR2 are SGHRS and YFSETQ. CDR3 size: 14 residues. The germline V and J ends were trimmed by 4 bases and 3 bases, with 13 bases remaining between them. The chain's CDR3 is CASSPGRTKETQYF. In DNA, the CDR3 is TGCGCCAGCAGCCCCGGACGGACGAAAGAGACCCAGTACTTC.

The chain recombines TRBV19 with TRBJ2-5; D may be TRBD1 (6 bases). V was shortened by 5 bases and J by 1 base, with 11 bases between the two germline ends. CDR3 size: 14 residues. The germline V gene has CDR1 LNHDA and CDR2 SQIVND (reference sequence). As DNA, the CDR3 is TGTGCCAGTAGTTTGACAGGCCGCCAAGAGACCCAGTACTTC. Translation gives CASSLTGRQETQYF.

This sequence joins TRBV5-4 and TRBJ2-5; TRBD2 might be the D (6 bases). This CDR3 has 14 amino acids. Germline V gene lookup returns CDR1 SGHNT and CDR2 YYREEE (reference sequence). Trimming stripped 3 bases from V and 3 bases from J, with 12 bases between. The CDR3 coding sequence is TGTGCCAGCAGCTCCGCGACTAGGGAAGAGACCCAGTACTTC. It specifies CASSSATREETQYF. The full variable domain, its missing parts supplied by reference TRBV5-4 and TRBJ2-5, is ETGVTQSPTHLIKTRGQQVTLRCSSQSGHNTVSWYQQALGQGPQFIFQYYREEENGRGNFPPRFSGLQFPNYSSELNVNALELDDSALYLCASSSATREETQYFGPGTRLLVL.

The J gene is TRBJ1-2, the V gene TRBV2; D is uncertain. The CDR3 length is 15 residues. V gave up 2 bases and J gave up 4 bases, with 14 bases separating them. Germline V gene sequence: CDR1 SNHLY, CDR2 FYNNEI. The CDR3 nucleotides read TGTGCCAGCAGTGAATCACGGGAGCGGCTCTATGGCTACACCTTC. It codes for CASSESRERLYGYTF.

CDR3 coding DNA: TGTGCCAGCTCACCAGGACAGGTTAACAATCAGCCCCAGCATTTT. This sequence encodes CASSPGQVNNQPQHF. This chain joins TRBV18 and TRBJ1-5; TRBD1 matches 7 bases. CDR1 and CDR2 from the germline V gene are KGHSH and LQKENI. This CDR3 spans 15 amino acids. The V segment lost 2 bases and the J segment 3 bases; nucleotides outside the gene matches: 4.

This clone was seen only a few times. The rearrangement uses TRBV7-6 and TRBJ1-6; D is unclear. This CDR3 contains 12 residues. Germline values: CDR1 SGHVS, CDR2 FNYEAQ. Trimming left V 2 bases short and J 10 bases short, with 6 bases between. The CDR3 sequence is CASSLIGSPLHF. CDR3 bases: TGTGCCAGCAGCTTAATAGGGTCACCCCTCCACTTT.